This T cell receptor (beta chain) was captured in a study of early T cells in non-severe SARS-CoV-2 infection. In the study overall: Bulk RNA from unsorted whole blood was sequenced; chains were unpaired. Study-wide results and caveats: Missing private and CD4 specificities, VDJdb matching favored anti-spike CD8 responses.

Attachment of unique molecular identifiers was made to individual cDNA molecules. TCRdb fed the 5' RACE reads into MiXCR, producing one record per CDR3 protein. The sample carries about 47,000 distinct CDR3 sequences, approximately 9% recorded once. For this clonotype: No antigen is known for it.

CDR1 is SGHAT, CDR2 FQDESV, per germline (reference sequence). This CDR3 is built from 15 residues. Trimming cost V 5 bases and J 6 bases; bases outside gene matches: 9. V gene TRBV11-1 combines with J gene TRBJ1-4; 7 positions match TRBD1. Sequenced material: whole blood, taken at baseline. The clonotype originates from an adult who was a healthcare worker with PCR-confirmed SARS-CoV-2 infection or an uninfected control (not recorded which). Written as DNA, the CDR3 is TGTGCCAGCAGCCGGGCGGGGACAGTTGATGAAAAACTGTTTTTT. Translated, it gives CASSRAGTVDEKLFF. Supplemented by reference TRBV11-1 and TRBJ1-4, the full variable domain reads EAEVAQSPRYKITEKSQAVAFWCDPISGHATLYWYRQILGQGPELLVQFQDESVVDDSQLPKDRFSAERLKGVDSTLKIQPAELGDSAMYLCASSRAGTVDEKLFFGSGTQLSVL.